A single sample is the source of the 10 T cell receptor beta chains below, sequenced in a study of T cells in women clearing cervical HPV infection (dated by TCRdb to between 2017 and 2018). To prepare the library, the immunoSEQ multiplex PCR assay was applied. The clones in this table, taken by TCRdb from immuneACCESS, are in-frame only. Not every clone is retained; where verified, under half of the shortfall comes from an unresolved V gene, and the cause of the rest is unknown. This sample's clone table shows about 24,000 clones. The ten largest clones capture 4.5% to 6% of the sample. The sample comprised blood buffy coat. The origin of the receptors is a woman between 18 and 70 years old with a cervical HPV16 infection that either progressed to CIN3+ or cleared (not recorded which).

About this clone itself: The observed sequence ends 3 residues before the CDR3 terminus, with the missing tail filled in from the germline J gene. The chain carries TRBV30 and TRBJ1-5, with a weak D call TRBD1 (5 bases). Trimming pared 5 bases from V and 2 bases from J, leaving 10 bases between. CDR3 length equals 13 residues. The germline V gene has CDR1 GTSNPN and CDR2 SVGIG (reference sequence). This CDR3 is CAWDQGGNQPQHF. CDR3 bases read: TGTGCCTGGGATCAGGGAGGCAATCAGCCC.

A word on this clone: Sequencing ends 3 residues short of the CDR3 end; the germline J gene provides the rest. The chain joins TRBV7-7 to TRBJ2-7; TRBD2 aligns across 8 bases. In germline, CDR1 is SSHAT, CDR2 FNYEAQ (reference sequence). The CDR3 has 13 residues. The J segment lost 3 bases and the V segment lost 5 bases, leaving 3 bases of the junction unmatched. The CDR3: CASSPGTSYEQYF. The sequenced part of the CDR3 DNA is TGTGCCAGCAGCCCCGGGACTAGCTACGAG.

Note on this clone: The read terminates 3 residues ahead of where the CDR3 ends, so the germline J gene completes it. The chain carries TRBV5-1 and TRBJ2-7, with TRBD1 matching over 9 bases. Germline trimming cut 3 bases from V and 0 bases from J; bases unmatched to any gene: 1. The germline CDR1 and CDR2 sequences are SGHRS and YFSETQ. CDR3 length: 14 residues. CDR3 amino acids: CASSWTGASYEQYF. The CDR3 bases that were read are TGCGCCAGCAGCTGGACAGGGGCCTCCTACGAG.

CDR3 loop: CASSIGGRGGVDIQYF. The CDR3 DNA, read in part, is TGTGCCAGTAGTATAGGGGGCCGGGGGGGCGTTGACATT. V usage is TRBV19 and J usage is TRBJ2-4; 8 bases align to TRBD2. The CDR3 end lies 3 residues beyond the end of the read and is filled in from the germline J gene. CDR3 size: 16 residues. The germline V gene encodes CDR1 LNHDA and CDR2 SQIVND (reference sequence). V trimming: 1 base; J trimming: 8 bases; junction bases outside the gene matches: 10.

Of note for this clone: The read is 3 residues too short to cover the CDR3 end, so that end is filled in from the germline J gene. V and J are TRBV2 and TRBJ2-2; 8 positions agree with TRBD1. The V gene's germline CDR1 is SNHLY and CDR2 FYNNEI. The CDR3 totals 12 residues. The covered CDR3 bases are TGTGCCAGCAGGACAGGGGAAGAAAAG. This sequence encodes CASRTGEEK. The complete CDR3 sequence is CASRTGEEKLFF.

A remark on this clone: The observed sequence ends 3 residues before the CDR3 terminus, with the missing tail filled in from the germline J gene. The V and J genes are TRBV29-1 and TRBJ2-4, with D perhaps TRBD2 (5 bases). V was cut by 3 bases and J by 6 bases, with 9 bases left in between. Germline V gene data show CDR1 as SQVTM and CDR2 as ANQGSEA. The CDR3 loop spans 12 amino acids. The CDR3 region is CSVDGLLNIQYF. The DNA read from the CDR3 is TGCAGCGTTGATGGACTTTTAAACATT. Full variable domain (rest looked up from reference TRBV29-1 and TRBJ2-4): SAVISQKPSRDICQRGTSLTIQCQVDSQVTMMFWYRQQPGQSLTLIATANQGSEATYESGFVIDKFPISRPNLTFSTLTVSNMSPEDSSIYLCSVDGLLNIQYFGAGTRLSVL.

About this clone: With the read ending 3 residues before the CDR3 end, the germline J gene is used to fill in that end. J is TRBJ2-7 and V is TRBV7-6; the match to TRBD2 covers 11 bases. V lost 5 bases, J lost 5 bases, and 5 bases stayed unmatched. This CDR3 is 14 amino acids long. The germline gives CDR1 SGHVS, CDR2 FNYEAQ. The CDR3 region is CASSSPGLADEQYF. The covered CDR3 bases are TGTGCCAGCAGCAGTCCGGGACTAGCGGACGAG.

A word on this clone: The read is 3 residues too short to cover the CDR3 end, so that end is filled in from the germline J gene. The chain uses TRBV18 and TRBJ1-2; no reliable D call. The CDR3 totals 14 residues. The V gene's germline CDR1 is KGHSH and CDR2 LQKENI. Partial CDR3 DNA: TGTGCCAGCTCACCGAGGCAGATTAAGATGGGC. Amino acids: CASSPRQIKMG. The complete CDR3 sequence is CASSPRQIKMGYTF.

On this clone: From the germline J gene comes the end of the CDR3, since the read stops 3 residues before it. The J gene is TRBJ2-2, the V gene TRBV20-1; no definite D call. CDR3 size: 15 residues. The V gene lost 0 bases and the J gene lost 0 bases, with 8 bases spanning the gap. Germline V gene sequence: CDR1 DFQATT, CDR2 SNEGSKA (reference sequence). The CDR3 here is CSAREPTTNTGELFF. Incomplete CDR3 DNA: TGCAGTGCTAGAGAACCGACAACGAACACCGGGGAG.

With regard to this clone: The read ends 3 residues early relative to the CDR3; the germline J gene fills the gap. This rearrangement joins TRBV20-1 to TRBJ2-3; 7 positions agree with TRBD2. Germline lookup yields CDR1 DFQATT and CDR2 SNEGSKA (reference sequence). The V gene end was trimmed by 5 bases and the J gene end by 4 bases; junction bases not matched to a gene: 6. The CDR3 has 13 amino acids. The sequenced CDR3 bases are TGCAGTGCTCCCTCCGCGGGGGCAGATACG. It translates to CSAPSAGADT. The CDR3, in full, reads CSAPSAGADTQYF.